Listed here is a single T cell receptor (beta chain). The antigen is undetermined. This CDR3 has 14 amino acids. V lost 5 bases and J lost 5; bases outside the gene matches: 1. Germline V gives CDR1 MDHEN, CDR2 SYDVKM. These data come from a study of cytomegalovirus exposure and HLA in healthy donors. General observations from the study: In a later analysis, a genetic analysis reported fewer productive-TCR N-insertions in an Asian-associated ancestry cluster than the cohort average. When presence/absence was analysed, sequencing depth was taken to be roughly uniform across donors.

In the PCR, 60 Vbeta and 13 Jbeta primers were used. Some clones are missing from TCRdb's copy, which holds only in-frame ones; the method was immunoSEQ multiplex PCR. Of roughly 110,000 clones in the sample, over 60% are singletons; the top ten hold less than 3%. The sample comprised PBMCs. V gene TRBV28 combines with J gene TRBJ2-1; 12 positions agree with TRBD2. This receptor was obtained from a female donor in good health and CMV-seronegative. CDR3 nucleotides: TGTGCCAGCAGTCTAGCGGGGGGGAACAATGAGCAGTTCTTC. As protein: CASSLAGGNNEQFF.